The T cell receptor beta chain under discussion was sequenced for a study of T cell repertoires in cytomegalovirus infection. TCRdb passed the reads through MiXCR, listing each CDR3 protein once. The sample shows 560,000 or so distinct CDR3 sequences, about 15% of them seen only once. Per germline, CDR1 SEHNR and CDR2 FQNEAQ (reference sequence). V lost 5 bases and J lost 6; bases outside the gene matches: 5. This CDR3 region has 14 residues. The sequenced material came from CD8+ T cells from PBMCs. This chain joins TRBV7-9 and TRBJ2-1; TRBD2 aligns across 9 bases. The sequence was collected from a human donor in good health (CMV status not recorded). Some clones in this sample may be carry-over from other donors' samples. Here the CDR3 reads CASSHLAGLNEQFF. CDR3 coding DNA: TGTGCCAGCAGCCACCTAGCGGGGCTCAATGAGCAGTTCTTC.